This T cell receptor (beta chain) was sequenced for a study of OX40 agonist ivuxolimab in advanced cancers. General observations from the study: On average, a greater number of expanded clones characterised CD8+ T cells relative to CD4+. At 0.1 to 3.0 mg/kg and by week 6, CD4+ and CD8+ T cells in the blood had expanded clonally. Some nonresponders additionally presented with little normalized T-cell clonal expansion.

Using immunoSEQ multiplex PCR, the repertoire was profiled, and TCRdb retains in-frame clones only, with some absent. Of tens of thousands of clones in the sample, about three quarters were seen once. On this clone: Its target is not known.

Per germline, CDR1 MGHRA and CDR2 YSYEKL. This CDR3 contains 14 residues. Trimming left V 3 bases short and J 0 bases short, with 6 bases between. The origin of this receptor is an adult with an advanced solid tumor such as melanoma, head and neck, liver or kidney cancer. The V call is TRBV4-1, the J call TRBJ1-5; no clear D gene. The sample in question was CD4+ or CD8+ T cells sorted from blood, obtained in a trial of the OX40 agonist ivuxolimab. This chain's CDR3 is CASSHAYSNQPQHF. CDR3 DNA sequence: TGCGCCAGCAGCCATGCCTATAGCAATCAGCCCCAGCATTTT.